This TCR beta chain was identified in a study of CXCR3-negative and CXCR3-positive naive CD8 T cells. General study findings and limits: CXCR3 expression partially decreased after cryopreservation; most assays used fresh PBMCs. CXCR3-positive naive cells carried more hydrophobic TRB CDR3s than CXCR3-negative ones. Unlike memory cells, which differed, naive CXCR3-negative and CXCR3-positive cells had similar TRBV-TRBJ usage.

A note on this clonotype: The antigen is unknown.

The libraries of TRB cDNA were constructed through 5' RACE using UMI labels. Each CDR3 protein gets one entry in TCRdb, which reprocessed the 5' RACE reads and gives no DNA. The data include 130,000 or so distinct CDR3 sequences; the top ten clones carry 0.41%. The CDR3 contains 16 residues. Germline V CDR1 and CDR2: SEHNR, FQNEAQ (reference sequence). Researchers sorted under 350,000 cells of each CD8+ T cell subset in triplicate. The receptor was isolated from a human donor in good health. Some clones in this sample may be carry-over from other donors' samples. Sequencing used naive CXCR3+ CD8+ T cells from blood. Subset denoted: CD45RO-CCR7+CD27+CD95- naive CD8+ T cells expressing CXCR3 (TNR3+). The J gene is TRBJ2-7, the V gene TRBV7-9; TCRdb returns TRBD2, unconfirmable since there is no DNA. CDR3 sequence reads: CASSPRLAGAAYEQYF.